The T cell receptor (beta chain) described here comes from a study of shared clonotypes between healthy human individuals. Study as a whole: A couple of women and a few men aged 18 to 49 made up the donors.

The method was immunoSEQ multiplex PCR; TCRdb's version includes in-frame clones alone and lacks a portion of them. The table has over 1.4 million clones, around 97% seen once. This clone was seen once. Antigen: not known. The sample holds other DNA sequences that translate to the same CDR3. Findings of the study overall: Across several donors, naive CD4 shared around 5.4%, naive CD8 3% to 3.5%, memory CD4 2% to 2.5%, memory CD8 0.4% to 0.5%. A generally larger estimated richness was seen in naive subsets than in memory subsets.

Donors were Caucasian adults residing in Nashville, Tennessee, USA. The germline CDR1 and CDR2 sequences are SGHVS and FQNEAQ. Trimming shortened V by 1 base and J by 1 base, and 4 bases separated the two germline ends. CDR3 length: 13 residues. The V and J genes are TRBV7-8 and TRBJ2-5; D call uncertain. This receptor was identified in a young man in good health. Input material: naive CD4+ T cells sorted from blood. Subset in this sample: CD45RA+ positively selected. Written as DNA, the CDR3 is TGTGCCAGCAGCTTAGGGCGCCAAGAGACCCAGTACTTC. As protein: CASSLGRQETQYF.